This T cell receptor beta chain was found in a study of blood T cell repertoires in COVID-19. The overall study: Collection of acute and convalescent COVID-19 samples took place in the United States, Italy and Spain. In each case, the material was cDNA or gDNA derived from T cells, B-cell-depleted T cells, or PBMCs.

In the original analysis: Amplification of reference gene primers was used by the study to estimate nucleated cell counts. The data were produced by immunoSEQ multiplex PCR, yet TCRdb's version contains in-frame clones alone and is incomplete. V and J calls and clone size are copied from that table; D and trimming were computed from the DNA. Among under 300,000 clones listed, less than 90% were seen once. Germline lookup yields CDR1 MNHEY and CDR2 SMNVEV (reference sequence). This CDR3 has 14 residues. J lost 3 bases, V lost 6 bases, and 7 bases had no gene match. Enrolled during active infection, Seattle patients were then followed longitudinally.

This receptor was identified in a woman between 25 and 40 years old with COVID-19, enrolled during active disease. The chain has TRBV27 and TRBJ2-7; 8 bases map to TRBD2. The sequencing sample was made of peripheral blood. The CDR3 DNA reads TGTGCCAGCAGCTTAACGGGGGGGTTCTACGAGCAGTACTTC. The encoded protein is CASSLTGGFYEQYF.